A few counts support the clone carrying this TCR beta chain. These data come from a study of blood T cell repertoires in COVID-19. The wider study: The United States, Italy and Spain provided the acute and convalescent COVID-19 samples. T cells, B-cell-depleted T cells, or PBMCs provided the cDNA or gDNA that served as material.

In the original workflow: Amplification of reference gene primers provided the estimated nucleated cell counts. Sequenced by immunoSEQ multiplex PCR; TCRdb stores in-frame clones only, minus some. The D gene and trimming were derived from the DNA, and the V and J assignments and clone size from that table. The data show about 200,000 clones, around four fifths seen once. Categorization into cohorts depended on clinical history that participants reported. The TCR sequence derives from a woman aged 50 to 60 who had been exposed to COVID-19. The sequenced sample consisted of PBMCs or T cells enriched from blood (not recorded which).

The CDR3 spells CASKGAIGRANTEAFF. The CDR3 nucleotides are TGTGCCAGCAAGGGGGCGATCGGCAGGGCGAACACTGAAGCTTTCTTT. The chain recombines TRBV11-2 with TRBJ1-1; TRBD1 agrees at 7 bases. Germline CDR1 SGHAT, CDR2 FQNNGV. Trimming cost V 7 bases and J 1 base; bases outside gene matches: 12. This CDR3 is 16 amino acids long.